The 21 T cell receptor beta chains reported below all come from one sample, sequenced in a study of response to subunit inactivated influenza vaccine. From the RT-PCR reads, TCRdb called clonotypes with MiXCR, one entry per CDR3 protein. This table has roughly 780,000 distinct CDR3 sequences, approximately 18% appearing once. The material was PBMCs from blood, obtained more than 4 days after vaccination. The receptors stem from a man between 45 and 60 years old who received an inactivated influenza vaccine.

This clonotype was seen a few times. This chain connects TRBV18 to TRBJ2-5; D remains unclear. Germline-derived CDR1 and CDR2 are KGHSH and LQKENI. V shed 0 bases and J shed 5 bases, with 10 bases lying between them. This CDR3 comprises 14 residues. Here the CDR3 reads CASSPPMSPETQYF. CDR3 sequence (DNA): TGTGCCAGCTCACCACCAATGAGTCCCGAGACCCAGTACTTC.

This clonotype was detected only a few times. This chain uses TRBV2 with TRBJ1-5, with D possibly TRBD1 on 5 matching bases. Between the trimmed V and J ends, which lost 4 bases and 2 bases, there was a span of 12 bases. The germline V gene has CDR1 SNHLY and CDR2 FYNNEI. The CDR3 is made up of 15 amino acids. CDR3 in DNA: TGTGCCAGCAGTGTCGGGGGATCGGGCAATCAGCCCCAGCATTTT. Translating gives CASSVGGSGNQPQHF.

This sequence joins TRBV6-1 and TRBJ2-7; no definite D call. This CDR3 contains 13 residues. V was clipped by 6 bases and J by 4 bases, with 13 bases between them. Germline V gene lookup returns CDR1 MNHNS and CDR2 SASEGT. Written as DNA, the CDR3 is TGTGCCAGCAGCCCTTTTTTAGGTTACGAGCAGTACTTC. Its protein is CASSPFLGYEQYF.

This clonotype was counted between two and nine times. The CDR3 bases are TGTGCCAGCAGTTCCCGGGGGGGAAGGCAATTCAATCAGCCCCAGCATTTT. This gives the protein CASSSRGGRQFNQPQHF. The chain employs TRBV6-5 and TRBJ1-5; tentative D call: TRBD1 (5 bases). CDR1 MNHEY and CDR2 SVGAGI come from the germline V gene. The length of the CDR3 is 17 residues. The V and J ends lost 4 bases and 3 bases respectively, with 19 bases between them.

This rearrangement joins TRBV20-1 to TRBJ2-7; D is possibly TRBD1 (6 bases). The length of the CDR3 is 15 residues. Germline V gives CDR1 DFQATT, CDR2 SNEGSKA (reference sequence). Trimming stripped 0 bases from V and 0 bases from J, with 12 bases between. CDR3 loop: CSARDSRQASYEQYF. The CDR3 DNA follows: TGCAGTGCTAGAGATTCCCGACAGGCCTCCTACGAGCAGTACTTC.

The genes are TRBV7-7 and TRBJ2-2; D is unclear. This CDR3 spans 16 amino acids. Germline CDR1 and CDR2: SSHAT and FNYEAQ (reference sequence). V was clipped by 2 bases and J by 0 bases, with 10 bases between them. The CDR3 loop reads CASSLLQPANTGELFF. Written as DNA, the CDR3 is TGTGCCAGCAGCTTATTACAGCCCGCGAACACCGGGGAGCTGTTTTTT.

The chain has TRBV6-1 and TRBJ1-5; D gene unclear. V gave up 7 bases and J gave up 4 bases, with 8 bases separating them. Germline V gene lookup returns CDR1 MNHNS and CDR2 SASEGT. The CDR3 has 12 residues. CDR3 nucleotide sequence: TGTGCCAGCACCCGCTGGAATCAGCCCCAGCATTTT. Amino acids: CASTRWNQPQHF.

This chain links TRBV10-2 with TRBJ1-6, with 7 bases matching TRBD1. The V segment lost 9 bases and the J segment 7 bases; nucleotides outside the gene matches: 9. The CDR3 loop spans 14 amino acids. Germline V gene lookup returns CDR1 WSHSY and CDR2 SAAADI. CDR3 bases: TGCGCCAGTCTTGGTGGGACAGCAAATTCACCCCTCCACTTT. The encoded protein is CASLGGTANSPLHF.

This clonotype was detected a few times. The chain links TRBV7-6 to TRBJ2-3; D possibly corresponds to TRBD1 (6 bases). Germline lookup yields CDR1 SGHVS and CDR2 FNYEAQ. V lost 1 base and J lost 1, with 12 bases in between. There are 16 residues in the CDR3. The CDR3 region is CASSLDPDSGTDTQYF. In nucleotides, the CDR3 is TGTGCCAGCAGCTTAGACCCGGACAGCGGCACAGATACGCAGTATTTT.

The rearrangement joins TRBV5-1 to TRBJ2-1; D ambiguous. This CDR3 is 15 amino acids long. Trimming stripped 3 bases from V and 1 base from J, with 11 bases between. Per germline, CDR1 SGHRS and CDR2 YFSETQ. DNA of the CDR3: TGCGCCAGCAGCTGGACGGCTGATTCCTACAATGAGCAGTTCTTC. This encodes CASSWTADSYNEQFF.

This clonotype has only a few counts. The gene calls are TRBV30 and TRBJ1-2; D might be TRBD1 (5 bases). From germline, CDR1 is GTSNPN and CDR2 SVGIG (reference sequence). The V and J ends lost 3 bases and 6 bases respectively, with 17 bases between them. The CDR3 loop spans 14 amino acids. In nucleotides, the CDR3 is TGTGCCTGGAGAGGGGTGGCAGGACTCCATGGCTACACCTTC. Its translation: CAWRGVAGLHGYTF.

A word on this clonotype: The junction departs from the called germline gene at one end, perhaps through a read error. This chain uses TRBV12-3 or TRBV12-4 with TRBJ2-5, with a weak D call TRBD2 (6 bases). The CDR3 has 13 amino acids. This CDR3 reads CASSWAGRESQYF. DNA for the CDR3: TGTGCCAGCAGTTGGGCGGGGAGAGAGTCCCAGTACTTC.

CDR3 in DNA: TGTGCCATCAGTGACGGGTATCCCCTCCACTTT. The encoded protein is CAISDGYPLHF. The chain has TRBV10-3 and TRBJ1-6; D not certain. CDR3 length: 11 amino acids. Germline V lookup: CDR1 ENHRY, CDR2 SYGVKD. V was shortened by 3 bases and J by 13 bases, with 7 bases between the two germline ends.

CDR3 sequence: CASSLGGGSNTGELFF. Here the CDR3 DNA reads TGTGCCAGCAGCCTCGGGGGGGGGTCGAACACCGGGGAGCTGTTTTTT. This chain joins TRBV7-2 and TRBJ2-2; TRBD2 agrees at 8 bases. The germline gives CDR1 SGHTA, CDR2 FQGNSA. This CDR3 is built from 16 residues. Trimming cost V 5 bases and J 0 bases; bases outside gene matches: 5. Using reference TRBV7-2 and TRBJ2-2 for the parts outside the CDR3, the full variable domain is GAGVSQSPSNKVTEKGKDVELRCDPISGHTALYWYRQSLGQGLEFLIYFQGNSAPDKSGLPSDRFSAERTGGSVSTLTIQRTQQEDSAVYLCASSLGGGSNTGELFFGEGSRLTVL.

The chain joins TRBV5-5 to TRBJ2-2; TRBD2 matches 7 bases. Unmatched junction bases numbered 14, after V lost 6 bases and J lost 0 bases. Germline V gene data show CDR1 as SGHKS and CDR2 as YYEKEE (reference sequence). The length of the CDR3 is 18 residues. The CDR3 DNA reads as TGTGCCAGCACCGGGGGGATGCGGACCCTTACGAACACCGGGGAGCTGTTTTTT. It translates to CASTGGMRTLTNTGELFF.

J is TRBJ2-7 and V is TRBV9; 11 nucleotides agree with TRBD1. Germline V lookup: CDR1 SGDLS, CDR2 YYNGEE. The CDR3 is 16 residues long. Trimming took 0 bases from V and 3 from J; bases not matched to a gene: 5. CDR3 protein: CASSVAEGQGVYEQYF. CDR3 bases: TGTGCCAGCAGCGTAGCTGAGGGACAGGGGGTCTACGAGCAGTACTTC.

This clonotype has just a few counts. The V and J genes are TRBV5-1 and TRBJ2-7, with 7 bases fitting TRBD1. Trimming removed 0 bases from V and 3 bases from J; junction bases left unmatched: 6. Looked up from germline, CDR1 is SGHRS and CDR2 is YFSETQ. CDR3 size: 15 residues. CDR3 region: CASSLVPGQNYEQYF. In DNA, the CDR3 is TGCGCCAGCAGCTTGGTCCCGGGACAGAACTACGAGCAGTACTTC.

The CDR3, as DNA: TGTGCCAGCAGCTCCGGCGGGTGGTTTAGCAATCAGCCCCAGCATTTT. Translation: CASSSGGWFSNQPQHF. The chain is built from TRBV5-6 and TRBJ1-5; the D is unclear. There are 16 residues in the CDR3. V gave up 3 bases and J gave up 0 bases, with 13 bases separating them. Germline loops: CDR1 SGHDT, CDR2 YYEEEE.

This clonotype turned up a few times. This rearrangement joins TRBV9 to TRBJ2-1; 8 nucleotides line up with TRBD2. Trimming at V came to 2 bases and at J to 7 bases, leaving 8 bases not matched to a gene. The germline V gene encodes CDR1 SGDLS and CDR2 YYNGEE. The CDR3 loop spans 15 amino acids. This CDR3 reads CASSVGTRVLNEQFF. The CDR3 nucleotides read TGTGCCAGCAGCGTGGGGACTAGGGTACTTAATGAGCAGTTCTTC.

This clonotype was observed a handful of times. As DNA, the CDR3 is TGCAGCGTTAAAGGAGGGGGGAGGTACGAGCAGTACTTC. Its protein product is CSVKGGGRYEQYF. The J gene is TRBJ2-7, the V gene TRBV29-1, with D perhaps TRBD1 or TRBD2 (6 bases each). CDR3 length: 13 amino acids. Trimming stripped 5 bases from V and 4 bases from J, with 15 bases between. Germline CDR1 and CDR2: SQVTM and ANQGSEA.

This clonotype was seen a few times. V is TRBV4-1 and J is TRBJ1-1; D unresolved. The V gene lost 1 base and the J gene lost 1 base, with 7 bases spanning the gap. Germline CDR1 and CDR2: MGHRA and YSYEKL. This CDR3 spans 14 amino acids. CDR3 residues: CASSQATRNTEAFF. In nucleotides, the CDR3 is TGCGCCAGCAGCCAAGCAACAAGGAACACTGAAGCTTTCTTT.